This T cell receptor (beta chain) is from a study of blood T cell repertoires in COVID-19. CDR1 and CDR2 (germline): LNHDA, SQIVND (reference sequence). This CDR3 is built from 16 residues. V dropped 8 bases and J dropped 5; count of bases not matched to a gene: 13. Donors were grouped by their self-reported clinical history. This clone was counted only a few times. The data were produced by immunoSEQ multiplex PCR, yet TCRdb's version contains in-frame clones alone and is incomplete. The table has about 250,000 clones, 65% to 90% seen once. The V gene is TRBV19, the J gene TRBJ2-1; 9 positions match TRBD2. Input material: PBMCs or T cells enriched from blood (not recorded which). This sequence was found in a woman aged 45-59 years with acute COVID-19. The CDR3 sequence is CASGILAGAANNEQFF. CDR3 DNA: TGTGCCAGTGGCATCTTAGCGGGGGCCGCGAACAATGAGCAGTTCTTC.